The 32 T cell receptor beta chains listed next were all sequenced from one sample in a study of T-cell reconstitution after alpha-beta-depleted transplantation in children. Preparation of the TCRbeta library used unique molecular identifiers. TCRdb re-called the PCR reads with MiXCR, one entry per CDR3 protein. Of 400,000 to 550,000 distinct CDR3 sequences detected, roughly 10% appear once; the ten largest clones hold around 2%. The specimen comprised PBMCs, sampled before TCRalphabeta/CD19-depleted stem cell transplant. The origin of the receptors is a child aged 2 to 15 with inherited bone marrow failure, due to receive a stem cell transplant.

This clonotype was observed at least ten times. Here the CDR3 DNA reads TGTGCCACCAGTGATTTGTCAGAAAAACTGTTTTTT. Protein sequence: CATSDLSEKLFF. The J gene is TRBJ1-4, the V gene TRBV24-1; D is ambiguous. V lost 0 bases and J 8 bases, leaving 3 bases between the germline ends. The length of the CDR3 is 12 residues. Germline CDR1 is KGHDR and CDR2 is SFDVKD.

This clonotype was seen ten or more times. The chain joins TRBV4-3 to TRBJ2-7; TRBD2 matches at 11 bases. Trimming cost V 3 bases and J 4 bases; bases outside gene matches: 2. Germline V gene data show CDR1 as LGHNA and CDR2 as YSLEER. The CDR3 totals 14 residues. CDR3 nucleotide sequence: TGCGCCAGCAGCCAGGGACTAGCGGTTTACGAGCAGTACTTC. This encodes CASSQGLAVYEQYF.

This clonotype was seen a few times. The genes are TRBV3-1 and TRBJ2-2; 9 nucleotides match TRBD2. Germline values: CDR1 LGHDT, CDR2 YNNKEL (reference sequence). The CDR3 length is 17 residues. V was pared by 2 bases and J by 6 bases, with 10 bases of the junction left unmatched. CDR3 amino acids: CASSQRLAGLIAGELFF. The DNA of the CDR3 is TGTGCCAGCAGCCAAAGGCTAGCGGGACTAATCGCCGGGGAGCTGTTTTTT. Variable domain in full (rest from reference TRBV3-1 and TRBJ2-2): DTAVSQTPKYLVTQMGNDKSIKCEQNLGHDTMYWYKQDSKKFLKIMFSYNNKELIINETVPNRFSPKSPDKAHLNLHINSLELGDSAVYFCASSQRLAGLIAGELFFGEGSRLTVL.

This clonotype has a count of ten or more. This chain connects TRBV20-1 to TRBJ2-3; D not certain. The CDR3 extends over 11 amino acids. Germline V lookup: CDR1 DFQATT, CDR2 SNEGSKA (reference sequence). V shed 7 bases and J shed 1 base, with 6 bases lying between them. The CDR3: CSERGTDTQYF. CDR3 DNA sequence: TGCAGTGAACGGGGCACAGATACGCAGTATTTT.

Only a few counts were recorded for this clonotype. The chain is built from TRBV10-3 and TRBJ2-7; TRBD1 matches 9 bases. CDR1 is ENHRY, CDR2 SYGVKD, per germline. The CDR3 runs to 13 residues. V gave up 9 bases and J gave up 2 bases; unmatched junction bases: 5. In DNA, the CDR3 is TGTGCCATAAAGGGACAGGGTCCCTACGAGCAGTACTTC. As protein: CAIKGQGPYEQYF.

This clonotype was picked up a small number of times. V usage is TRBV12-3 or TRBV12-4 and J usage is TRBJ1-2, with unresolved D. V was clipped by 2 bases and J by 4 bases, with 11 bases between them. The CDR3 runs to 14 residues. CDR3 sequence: CASSLIGSSYGYTF. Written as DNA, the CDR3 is TGTGCCAGCAGTTTAATCGGCAGCTCCTATGGCTACACCTTC.

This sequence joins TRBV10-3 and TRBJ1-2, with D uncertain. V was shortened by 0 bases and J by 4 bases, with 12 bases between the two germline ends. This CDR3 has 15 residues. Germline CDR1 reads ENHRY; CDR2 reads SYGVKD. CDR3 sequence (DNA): TGTGCCATCAGTGAGTCTAAGGAGACCATCTATGGCTACACCTTC. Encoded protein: CAISESKETIYGYTF.

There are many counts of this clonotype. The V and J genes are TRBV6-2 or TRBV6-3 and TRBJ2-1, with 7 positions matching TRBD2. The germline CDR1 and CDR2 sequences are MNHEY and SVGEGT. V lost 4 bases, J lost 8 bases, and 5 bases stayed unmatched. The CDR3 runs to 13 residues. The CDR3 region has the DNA TGTGCCAGCAGTTGGGGGGGAGGGGATGAGCAGTTCTTC. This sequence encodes CASSWGGGDEQFF.

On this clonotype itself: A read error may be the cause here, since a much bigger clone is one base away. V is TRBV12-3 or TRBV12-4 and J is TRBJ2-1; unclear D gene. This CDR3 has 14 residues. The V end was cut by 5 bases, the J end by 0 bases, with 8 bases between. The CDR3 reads CASSTISSYNEQFF. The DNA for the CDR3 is TGTGCCAGCAGTACAATAAGCTCCTACAATGAGCAGTTCTTC.

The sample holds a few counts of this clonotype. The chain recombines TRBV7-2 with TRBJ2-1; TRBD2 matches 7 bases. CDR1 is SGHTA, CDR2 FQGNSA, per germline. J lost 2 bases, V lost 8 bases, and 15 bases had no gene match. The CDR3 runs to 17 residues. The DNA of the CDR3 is TGTGCCAGCCCCTTAACTCCGGGGGGAGGGACCTACAATGAGCAGTTCTTC. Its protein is CASPLTPGGGTYNEQFF.

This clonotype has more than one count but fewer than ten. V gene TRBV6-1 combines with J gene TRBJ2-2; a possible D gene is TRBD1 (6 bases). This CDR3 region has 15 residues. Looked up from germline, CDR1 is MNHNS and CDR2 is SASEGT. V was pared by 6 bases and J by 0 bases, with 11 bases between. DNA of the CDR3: TGTGCCAGCAGATGGGGACAAACGAACACCGGGGAGCTGTTTTTT. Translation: CASRWGQTNTGELFF.

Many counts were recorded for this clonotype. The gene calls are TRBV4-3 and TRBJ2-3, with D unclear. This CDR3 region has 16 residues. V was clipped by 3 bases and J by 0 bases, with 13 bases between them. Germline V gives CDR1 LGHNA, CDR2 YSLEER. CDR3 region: CASSQRARPSTDTQYF. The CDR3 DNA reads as TGCGCCAGCAGCCAGAGAGCAAGGCCCAGCACAGATACGCAGTATTTT.

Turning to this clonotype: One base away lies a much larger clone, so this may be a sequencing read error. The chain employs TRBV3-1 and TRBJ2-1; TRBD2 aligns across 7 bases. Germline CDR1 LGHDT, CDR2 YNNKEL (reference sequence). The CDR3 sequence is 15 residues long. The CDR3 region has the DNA TGTGCCTGCAGCCAAGGGACTACCCCTAACCGTGGCCCGTTCTTC. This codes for CACSQGTTPNRGPFF.

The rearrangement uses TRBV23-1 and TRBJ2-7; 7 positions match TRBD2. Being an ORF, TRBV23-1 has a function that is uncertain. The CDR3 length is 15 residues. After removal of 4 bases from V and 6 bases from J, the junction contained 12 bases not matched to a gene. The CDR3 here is CASSRLPGLVREQYF. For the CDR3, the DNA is TGCGCCAGCAGTCGCCTCCCAGGACTAGTACGCGAGCAGTACTTC.

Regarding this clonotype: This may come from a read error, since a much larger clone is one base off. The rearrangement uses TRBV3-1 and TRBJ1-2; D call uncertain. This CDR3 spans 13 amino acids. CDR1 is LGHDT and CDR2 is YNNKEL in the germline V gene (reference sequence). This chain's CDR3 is CAGSQVSVYGYTF. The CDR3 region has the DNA TGTGCCGGCAGCCAAGTATCTGTGTATGGCTACACCTTC.

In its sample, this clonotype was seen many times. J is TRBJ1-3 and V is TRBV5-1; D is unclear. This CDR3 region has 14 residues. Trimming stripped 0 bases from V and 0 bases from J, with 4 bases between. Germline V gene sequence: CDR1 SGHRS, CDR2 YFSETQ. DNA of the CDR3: TGCGCCAGCAGCTTGGCTGCCTCTGGAAACACCATATATTTT. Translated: CASSLAASGNTIYF.

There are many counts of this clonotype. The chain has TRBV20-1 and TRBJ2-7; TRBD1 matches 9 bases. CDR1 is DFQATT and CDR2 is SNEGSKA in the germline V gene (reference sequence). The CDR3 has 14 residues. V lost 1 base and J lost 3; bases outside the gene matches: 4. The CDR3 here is CSARVGGQGYEQYF. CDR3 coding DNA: TGCAGTGCTAGAGTGGGGGGACAGGGCTACGAGCAGTACTTC.

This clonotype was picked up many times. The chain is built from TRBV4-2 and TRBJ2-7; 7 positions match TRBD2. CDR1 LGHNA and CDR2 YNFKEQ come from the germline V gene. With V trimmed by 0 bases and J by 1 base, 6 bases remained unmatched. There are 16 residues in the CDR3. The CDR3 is CASSQEGGSFSYEQYF. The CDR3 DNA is TGTGCCAGCAGCCAAGAAGGCGGGAGTTTTTCCTACGAGCAGTACTTC.

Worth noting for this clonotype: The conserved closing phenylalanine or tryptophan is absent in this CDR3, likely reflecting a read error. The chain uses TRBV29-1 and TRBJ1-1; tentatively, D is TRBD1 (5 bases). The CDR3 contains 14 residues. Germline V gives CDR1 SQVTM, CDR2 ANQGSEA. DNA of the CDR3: TGCAGCGTTGTCGGGGCTGTCCGGGGGACTGAGGCTTTCTCT. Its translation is CSVVGAVRGTEAFS.

The CDR3 DNA reads as TGTGCCAGCAGCCCACCGACAGGGTTCTTGACGTTCTTC. This gives the protein CASSPPTGFLTFF. The chain employs TRBV7-8 and TRBJ2-1; 7 bases are a match to TRBD1. CDR1 is SGHVS and CDR2 is FQNEAQ in the germline V gene. Trimming took 5 bases from V and 15 from J; bases not matched to a gene: 13. This CDR3 has 13 amino acids.

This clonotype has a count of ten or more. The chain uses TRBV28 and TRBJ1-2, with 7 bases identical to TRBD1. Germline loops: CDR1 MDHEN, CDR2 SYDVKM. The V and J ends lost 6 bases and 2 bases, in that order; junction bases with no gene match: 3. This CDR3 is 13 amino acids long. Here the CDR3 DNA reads TGTGCCAGCAGGCCGGACAGGAACTATGGCTACACCTTC. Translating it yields CASRPDRNYGYTF.

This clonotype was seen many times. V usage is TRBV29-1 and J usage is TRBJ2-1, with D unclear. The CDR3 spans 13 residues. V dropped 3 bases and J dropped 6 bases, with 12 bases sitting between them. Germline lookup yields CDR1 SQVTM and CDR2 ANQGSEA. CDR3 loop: CSVEGGWGNEQFF. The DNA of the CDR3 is TGCAGCGTTGAGGGCGGATGGGGCAATGAGCAGTTCTTC.

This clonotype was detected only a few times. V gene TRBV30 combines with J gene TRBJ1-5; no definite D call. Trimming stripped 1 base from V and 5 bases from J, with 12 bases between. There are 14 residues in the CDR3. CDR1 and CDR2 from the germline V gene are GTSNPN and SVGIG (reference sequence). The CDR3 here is CAWSGVSYYQPQHF. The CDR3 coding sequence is TGTGCCTGGAGTGGGGTTTCCTATTATCAGCCCCAGCATTTT.

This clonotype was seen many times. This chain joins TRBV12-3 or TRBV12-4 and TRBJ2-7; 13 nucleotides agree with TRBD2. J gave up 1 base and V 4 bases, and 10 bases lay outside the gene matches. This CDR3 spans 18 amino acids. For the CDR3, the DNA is TGTGCCAGCAGTTCCAAGACTAGCGGGAGGCCTGTATCCTACGAGCAGTACTTC. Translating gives CASSSKTSGRPVSYEQYF.

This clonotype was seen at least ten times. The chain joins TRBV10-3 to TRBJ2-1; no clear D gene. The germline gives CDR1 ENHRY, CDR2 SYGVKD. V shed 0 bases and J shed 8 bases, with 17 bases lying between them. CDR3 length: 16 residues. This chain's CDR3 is CAISESIAIRFYEQFF. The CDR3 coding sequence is TGTGCCATCAGTGAGTCGATCGCCATTCGGTTCTATGAGCAGTTCTTC.

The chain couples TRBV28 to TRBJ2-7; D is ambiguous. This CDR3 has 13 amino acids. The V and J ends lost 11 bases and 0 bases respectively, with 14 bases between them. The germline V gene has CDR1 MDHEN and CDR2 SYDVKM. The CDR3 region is CASRLFSSYEQYF. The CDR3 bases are TGTGCCTCCAGACTTTTTTCCTCCTACGAGCAGTACTTC.

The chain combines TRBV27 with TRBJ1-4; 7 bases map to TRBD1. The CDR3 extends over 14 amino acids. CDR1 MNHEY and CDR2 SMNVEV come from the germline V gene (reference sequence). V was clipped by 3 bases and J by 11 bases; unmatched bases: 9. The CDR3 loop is CASSLGDSSGKLFF. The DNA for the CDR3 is TGTGCCAGCAGTTTGGGGGACAGCTCGGGGAAACTGTTTTTT. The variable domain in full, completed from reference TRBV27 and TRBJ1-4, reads EAQVTQNPRYLITVTGKKLTVTCSQNMNHEYMSWYRQDPGLGLRQIYYSMNVEVTDKGDVPEGYKVSRKEKRNFPLILESPSPNQTSLYFCASSLGDSSGKLFFGSGTQLSVL.

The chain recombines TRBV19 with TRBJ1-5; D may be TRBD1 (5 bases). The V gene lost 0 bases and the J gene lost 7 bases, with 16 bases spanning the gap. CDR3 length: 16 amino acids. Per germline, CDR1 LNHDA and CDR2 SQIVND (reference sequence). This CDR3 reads CASSIDLYGGRQPQHF. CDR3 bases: TGTGCCAGTAGTATAGATCTATATGGGGGACGACAGCCCCAGCATTTT.

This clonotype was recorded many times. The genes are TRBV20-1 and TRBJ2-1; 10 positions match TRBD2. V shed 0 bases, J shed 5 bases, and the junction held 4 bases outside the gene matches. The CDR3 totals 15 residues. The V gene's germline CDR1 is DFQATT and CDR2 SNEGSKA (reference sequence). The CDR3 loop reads CSARESLAGDNEQFF. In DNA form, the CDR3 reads TGCAGTGCTAGAGAATCGCTAGCGGGGGACAATGAGCAGTTCTTC.

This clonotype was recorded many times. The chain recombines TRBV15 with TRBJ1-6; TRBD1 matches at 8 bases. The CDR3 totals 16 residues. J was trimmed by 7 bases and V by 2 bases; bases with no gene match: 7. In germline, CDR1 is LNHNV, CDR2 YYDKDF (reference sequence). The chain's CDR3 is CATSRTGQGGNSPLHF. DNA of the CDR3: TGTGCCACCAGCAGAACCGGACAGGGAGGGAATTCACCCCTCCACTTT.

The CDR3 DNA follows: TGTGCCAGCAGTTTTCGGTCCGGGAGTCGTACCTACAATGAGCAGTTCTTC. Translating it yields CASSFRSGSRTYNEQFF. The V call is TRBV12-3 or TRBV12-4, the J call TRBJ2-1, with D maybe TRBD2 (6 bases). The CDR3 loop spans 17 amino acids. Trimming removed 3 bases from V and 2 bases from J, with 17 bases in between.

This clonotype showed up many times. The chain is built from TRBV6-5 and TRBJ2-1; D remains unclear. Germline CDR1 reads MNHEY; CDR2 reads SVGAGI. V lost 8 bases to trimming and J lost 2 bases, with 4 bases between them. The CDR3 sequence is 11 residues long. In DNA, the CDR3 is TGTGCCAGCGGGGCCTACAATGAGCAGTTCTTC. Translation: CASGAYNEQFF.